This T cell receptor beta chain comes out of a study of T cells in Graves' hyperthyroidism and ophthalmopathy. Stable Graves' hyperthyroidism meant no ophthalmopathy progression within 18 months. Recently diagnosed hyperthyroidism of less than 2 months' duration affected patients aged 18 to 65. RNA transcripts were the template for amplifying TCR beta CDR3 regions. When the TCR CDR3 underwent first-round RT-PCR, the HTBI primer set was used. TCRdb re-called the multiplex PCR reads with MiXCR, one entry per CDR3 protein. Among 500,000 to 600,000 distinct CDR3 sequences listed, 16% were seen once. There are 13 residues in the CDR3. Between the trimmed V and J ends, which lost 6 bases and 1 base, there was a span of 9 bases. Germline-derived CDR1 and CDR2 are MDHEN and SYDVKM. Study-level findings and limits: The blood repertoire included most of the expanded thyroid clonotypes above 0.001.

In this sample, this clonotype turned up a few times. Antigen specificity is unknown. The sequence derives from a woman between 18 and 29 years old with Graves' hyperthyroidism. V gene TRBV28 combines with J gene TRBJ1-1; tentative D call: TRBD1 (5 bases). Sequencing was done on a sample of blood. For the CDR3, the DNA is TGTGCCAGCAGACAGGAACGGAACACTGAAGCTTTCTTT. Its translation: CASRQERNTEAFF. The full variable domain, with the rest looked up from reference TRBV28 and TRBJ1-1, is DVKVTQSSRYLVKRTGEKVFLECVQDMDHENMFWYRQDPGLGLRLIYFSYDVKMKEKGDIPEGYSVSREKKERFSLILESASTNQTSMYLCASRQERNTEAFFGQGTRLTVV.